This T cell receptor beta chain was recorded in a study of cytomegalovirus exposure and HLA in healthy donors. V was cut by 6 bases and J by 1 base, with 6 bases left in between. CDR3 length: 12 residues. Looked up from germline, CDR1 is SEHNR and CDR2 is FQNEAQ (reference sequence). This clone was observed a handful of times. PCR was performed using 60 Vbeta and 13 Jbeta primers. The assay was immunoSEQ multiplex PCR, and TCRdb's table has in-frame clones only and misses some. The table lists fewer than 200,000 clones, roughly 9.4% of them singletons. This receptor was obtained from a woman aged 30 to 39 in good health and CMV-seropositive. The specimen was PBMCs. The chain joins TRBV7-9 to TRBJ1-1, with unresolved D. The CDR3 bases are TGTGCCAGCAGTACAGAGAACACTGAAGCTTTCTTT. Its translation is CASSTENTEAFF.